This T cell receptor (beta chain) was obtained from a study of cytomegalovirus exposure and HLA in healthy donors. Study-level background: The roughly 120 validation repertoires, a later analysis reported, used the same platform as the 550 to 700 repertoires from the first cohort.

Overall study findings and caveats: Researchers reported that three CMV-associated chains were confirmed in vitro as CMV antigen-specific.

It was the roughly 110-subject validation cohort, separate from the roughly 700-subject first cohort, to which the donors belonged. The V and J ends lost 4 bases and 10 bases, in that order; junction bases with no gene match: 11. Germline assignment: CDR1 MNHNS and CDR2 SASEGT. This CDR3 is 16 amino acids long. Profiling relied on immunoSEQ multiplex PCR, and the TCRdb table lists in-frame clones only, not all of them. The table shows some 59,000 clones, with roughly 87% occurring only once. With regard to this clone: Antigen specificity is unknown.

What was sequenced was PBMCs. The chain has TRBV6-1 and TRBJ1-6; TRBD1 agrees at 9 bases. This receptor was taken from a woman younger than 30 in good health and CMV-seropositive. The CDR3 DNA follows: TGTGCCAGCAGTGGCACAGGGGGCGCGGCCGCGTCACCCCTCCACTTT. The encoded protein is CASSGTGGAAASPLHF.